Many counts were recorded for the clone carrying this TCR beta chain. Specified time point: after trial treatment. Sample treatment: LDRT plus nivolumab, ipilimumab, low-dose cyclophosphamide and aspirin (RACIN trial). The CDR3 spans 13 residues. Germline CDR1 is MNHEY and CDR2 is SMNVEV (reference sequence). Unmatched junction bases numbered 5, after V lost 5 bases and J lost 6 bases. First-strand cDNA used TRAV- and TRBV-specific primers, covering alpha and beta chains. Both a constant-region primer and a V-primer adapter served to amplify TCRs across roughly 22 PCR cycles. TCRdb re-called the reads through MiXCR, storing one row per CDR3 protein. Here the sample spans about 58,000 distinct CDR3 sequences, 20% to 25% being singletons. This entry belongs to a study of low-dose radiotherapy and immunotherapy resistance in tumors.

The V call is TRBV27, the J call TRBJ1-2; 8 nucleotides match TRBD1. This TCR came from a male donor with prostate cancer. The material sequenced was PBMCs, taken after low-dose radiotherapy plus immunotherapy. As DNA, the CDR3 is TGTGCCAGCAGTGGGACAGGCTGGGATGGCTACACCTTC. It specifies CASSGTGWDGYTF.